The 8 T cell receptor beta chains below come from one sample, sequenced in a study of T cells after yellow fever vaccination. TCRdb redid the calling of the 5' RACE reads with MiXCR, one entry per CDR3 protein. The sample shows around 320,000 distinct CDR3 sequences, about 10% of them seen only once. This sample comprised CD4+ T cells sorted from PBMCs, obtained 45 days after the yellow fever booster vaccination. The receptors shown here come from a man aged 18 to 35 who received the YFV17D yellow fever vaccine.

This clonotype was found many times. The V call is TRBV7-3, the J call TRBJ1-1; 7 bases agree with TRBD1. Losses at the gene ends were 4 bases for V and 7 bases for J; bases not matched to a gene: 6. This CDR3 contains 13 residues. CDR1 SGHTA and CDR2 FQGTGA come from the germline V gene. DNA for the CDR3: TGTGCCAGCAGCTCTGACCGGGACAGTGAAGCTTTCTTT. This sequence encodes CASSSDRDSEAFF.

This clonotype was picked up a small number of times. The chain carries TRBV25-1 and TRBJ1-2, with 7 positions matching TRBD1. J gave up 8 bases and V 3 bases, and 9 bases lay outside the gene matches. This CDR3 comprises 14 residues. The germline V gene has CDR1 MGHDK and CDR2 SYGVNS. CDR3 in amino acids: CASSESGGSDGYTF. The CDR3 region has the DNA TGTGCCAGCAGTGAGTCAGGGGGATCGGACGGCTACACCTTC.

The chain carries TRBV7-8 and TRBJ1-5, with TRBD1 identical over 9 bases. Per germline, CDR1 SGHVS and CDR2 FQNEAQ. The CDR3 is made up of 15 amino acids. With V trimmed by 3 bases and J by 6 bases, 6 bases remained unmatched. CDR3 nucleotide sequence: TGTGCCAGCAGCTTGTACCAGGACAGGGGTCAGCCCCAGCATTTT. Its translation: CASSLYQDRGQPQHF. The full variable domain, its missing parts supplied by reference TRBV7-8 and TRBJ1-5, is GAGVSQSPRYKVAKRGQDVALRCDPISGHVSLFWYQQALGQGPEFLTYFQNEAQLDKSGLPSDRFFAERPEGSVSTLKIQRTQQEDSAVYLCASSLYQDRGQPQHFGDGTRLSIL.

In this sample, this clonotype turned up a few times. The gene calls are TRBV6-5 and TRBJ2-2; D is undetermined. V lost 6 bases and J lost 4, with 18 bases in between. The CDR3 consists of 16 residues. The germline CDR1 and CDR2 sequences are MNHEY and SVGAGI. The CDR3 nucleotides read TGTGCCAGCAGCATAGACTCGTCCACGGGCACCGGGGAGCTGTTTTTT. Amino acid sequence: CASSIDSSTGTGELFF.

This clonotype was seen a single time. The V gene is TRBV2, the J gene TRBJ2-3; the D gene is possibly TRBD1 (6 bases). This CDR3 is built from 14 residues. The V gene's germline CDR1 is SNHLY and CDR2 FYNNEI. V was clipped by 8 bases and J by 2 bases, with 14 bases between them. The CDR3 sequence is CASATDRLTDTQYF. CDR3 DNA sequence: TGTGCCAGCGCCACGGACAGACTCACAGATACGCAGTATTTT.

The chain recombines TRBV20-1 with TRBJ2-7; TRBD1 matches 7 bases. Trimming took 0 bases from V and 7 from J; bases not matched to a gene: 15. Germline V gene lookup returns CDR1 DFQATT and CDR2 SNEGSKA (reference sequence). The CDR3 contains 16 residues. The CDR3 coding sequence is TGCAGTGCTAGAGATGATCTTAGGGACAGCATCCGAGAGCAGTACTTC. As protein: CSARDDLRDSIREQYF.

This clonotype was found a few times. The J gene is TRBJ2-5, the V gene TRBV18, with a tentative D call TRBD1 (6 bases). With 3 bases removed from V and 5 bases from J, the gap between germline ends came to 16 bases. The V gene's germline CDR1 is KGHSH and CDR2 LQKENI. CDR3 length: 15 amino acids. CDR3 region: CASSPKRTVPETQYF. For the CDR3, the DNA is TGTGCCAGCTCACCGAAAAGGACAGTGCCGGAGACCCAGTACTTC.

The CDR3, as DNA: TGTGCCAGCAGCTTGGCATTCGGGGTTGAAAAACTGTTTTTT. Encoded protein: CASSLAFGVEKLFF. This chain uses TRBV7-8 with TRBJ1-4; D is unresolved. Trimming stripped 3 bases from V and 7 bases from J, with 12 bases between. Germline CDR1 is SGHVS and CDR2 is FQNEAQ. This CDR3 spans 14 amino acids. The full variable domain, its missing parts supplied by reference TRBV7-8 and TRBJ1-4, is GAGVSQSPRYKVAKRGQDVALRCDPISGHVSLFWYQQALGQGPEFLTYFQNEAQLDKSGLPSDRFFAERPEGSVSTLKIQRTQQEDSAVYLCASSLAFGVEKLFFGSGTQLSVL.